These T cell receptor beta chains were read from a single sample in a study of T cell responses to AZD1222 COVID-19 vaccine. Sequencing used immunoSEQ multiplex PCR; TCRdb keeps in-frame clones, though not all of them. The table includes just over 95,000 clones, roughly 91% detected once. The material sequenced was peripheral blood, taken on day 0 of AZD1222 vaccination. The receptors come from an adult in good health. Each CDR3 is given with its conserved first and last residue. D genes are given only for firm matches. Clone size is given for some rows only: seen once, a few or many times, or a class if the clone is expanded.

j_call | cdr3_length | v_call | clone_size | d_call | cdr3_nt | cdr3_aa
TRBJ1-1 | 15 | TRBV12-5 | - | TRBD1 | TGTGCTAGTGGTTTGGTACAGGGGTGGGACACTGAAGCTTTCTTT | CASGLVQGWDTEAFF
TRBJ1-3 | 11 | TRBV27 | - | - | TGTGCCAGCACTAGTGGAAACACCATATATTTT | CASTSGNTIYF
TRBJ1-1 | 13 | TRBV6-5 | - | - | TGTGCCAGCAGGCAGGGGCAGGACACTGAAGCTTTCTTT | CASRQGQDTEAFF
TRBJ1-2 | 15 | TRBV4-2 | - | TRBD1 | TGTGCCAGCAGCCAAGACCGGGACAGCAACTATGGCTACACCTTC | CASSQDRDSNYGYTF
TRBJ1-1 | 12 | TRBV6-2/TRBV6-3 | - | - | TGTGCCAGCAGTTACTTGGGCGATGAAGCTTTCTTT | CASSYLGDEAFF
TRBJ2-3 | 15 | TRBV27 | - | - | TGTGCCAGCAGTTTAACGCTCCGTGGCACAGATACGCAGTATTTT | CASSLTLRGTDTQYF
TRBJ1-2 | 14 | TRBV28 | once | - | TGTGCCAGCAGTTTAATGGGGGTAGAGTATGGCTACACCTTC | CASSLMGVEYGYTF
TRBJ2-5 | 16 | TRBV11-2 | once | TRBD2 | TGTGCCAGCAGCTTTAGACTAGCGGGGGCCGGGGTCACCCAGTACTTC | CASSFRLAGAGVTQYF
TRBJ2-7 | 15 | TRBV5-1 | few | - | TGCGCCAGCAGCTTGTCAGGCTCGGGAATGGGCGAGCAGTACTTC | CASSLSGSGMGEQYF
TRBJ2-2 | 16 | TRBV6-6 | - | - | TGTGCCAGCAGTTACTCAAGTTCAGCTAACACCGGGGAGCTGTTTTTT | CASSYSSSANTGELFF
TRBJ1-1 | 15 | TRBV6-5 | - | - | TGTGCCAGCATAGGTCGGGAGGGTTTTAGCACTGAAGCTTTCTTT | CASIGREGFSTEAFF
TRBJ2-2 | 14 | TRBV6-5 | - | TRBD1 | TGTGCCAGCACTGCAGACAGGGACACCGGGGAGCTGTTTTTT | CASTADRDTGELFF
TRBJ2-3 | 19 | TRBV12-5 | - | - | TGTGCTAGTGGTTTGGTATTCGAGGGCCCCTCAATAAATACAGATACGCAGTATTTT | CASGLVFEGPSINTDTQYF
TRBJ2-6 | 15 | TRBV11-2 | once | - | TGTGCCAGCACATTGGGCCACTCTGGGGCCAACGTCCTGACTTTC | CASTLGHSGANVLTF
TRBJ1-4 | 13 | TRBV2 | once | - | TGTGCCAGCAGTGCCAGGGGTAATGAAAAACTGTTTTTT | CASSARGNEKLFF
TRBJ2-1 | 12 | TRBV3-1/TRBV3-2 | - | - | TGTGCCAGCAGCCGCCAGGTTCGTGAGCAGTTCTTC | CASSRQVREQFF
TRBJ2-3 | 17 | TRBV7-2 | - | - | TGTGCCAGCAGCTTAGGGGGTATCGGGGGAAGCACAGATACGCAGTATTTT | CASSLGGIGGSTDTQYF
TRBJ1-2 | 12 | TRBV6-1 | - | - | TGTGCCAGCAGTGAGAACAGCTATGGCTACACCTTC | CASSENSYGYTF
TRBJ2-1 | 14 | TRBV5-1 | - | TRBD2 | TGCGCCAGCAGCGGAACTAGCGGGATCAATGAGCAGTTCTTC | CASSGTSGINEQFF
TRBJ1-2 | 13 | TRBV3-1/TRBV3-2 | - | - | TGTGCCAGCACGGGGGGGGTTAACTATGGCTACACCTTC | CASTGGVNYGYTF
TRBJ1-4 | 17 | TRBV9 | - | - | TGTGCCAGCAGCGTCGACCCCCTCGGATCAACTAATGAAAAACTGTTTTTT | CASSVDPLGSTNEKLFF
TRBJ1-1 | 13 | TRBV6-4 | once | - | TGTGCCAGCAGTGTAGGGGCGACCACTGAAGCTTTCTTT | CASSVGATTEAFF